The next 19 T cell receptor beta chains were all read from a single sample in a study of Ad26.COV2.S vaccination and SARS-CoV-2 variants. This sample's treatment: over 15 received Ad26.COV2.S at low or high dose, single or two shots; several received placebo; per-sample allocation not given. Samples were taken on day 63 after the first vaccine or placebo injection. Profiling relied on immunoSEQ multiplex PCR, and the TCRdb table lists in-frame clones only, not all of them. The table has about 350,000 clones, around 87% seen once. Sequences were derived from peripheral blood, sampled in a trial of Ad26.COV2.S vaccine versus placebo. The receptors were sampled from a person aged 18-60 years who received the Ad26.COV2.S COVID-19 vaccine or a placebo.

CDR3 nucleotide sequence: TGCGCCAGCAGCTTGGCACAGGTTTCGAGTGAAGCTTTCTTT. Amino acids: CASSLAQVSSEAFF. This chain joins TRBV5-1 and TRBJ1-1; D is perhaps TRBD1 (5 bases). CDR1 is SGHRS and CDR2 is YFSETQ in the germline V gene. Between the trimmed V and J ends, which lost 0 bases and 7 bases, there was a span of 13 bases. CDR3 size: 14 residues.

The genes are TRBV29-1 and TRBJ2-3, with no clear D. Trimming stripped 3 bases from V and 5 bases from J, with 6 bases between. Per the germline V gene, CDR1 is SQVTM and CDR2 is ANQGSEA. The CDR3 runs 11 residues. The CDR3 here is CSVDWLDTQYF. The CDR3 DNA sequence: TGCAGCGTTGATTGGCTAGATACGCAGTATTTT.

V is TRBV7-2 and J is TRBJ2-3, with 8 bases fitting TRBD2. The V segment lost 3 bases and the J segment 2 bases; nucleotides outside the gene matches: 7. CDR3 length: 16 amino acids. The germline gives CDR1 SGHTA, CDR2 FQGNSA. CDR3 bases: TGTGCCAGCAGCTTGCTCTTGCGGGGGGTCACAGATACGCAGTATTTT. It specifies CASSLLLRGVTDTQYF.

The CDR3 sequence is CASAERGAFPGELFF. The DNA for the CDR3 is TGTGCCAGTGCGGAGCGGGGGGCGTTCCCCGGGGAGCTGTTTTTT. V usage is TRBV2 and J usage is TRBJ2-2, with 9 bases matching TRBD2. Unmatched junction bases numbered 11, after V lost 9 bases and J lost 6 bases. The CDR3 loop spans 15 amino acids. The germline V gene has CDR1 SNHLY and CDR2 FYNNEI.

The chain employs TRBV4-3 and TRBJ1-1; maybe TRBD1 (5 bases). Germline V gene data show CDR1 as LGHNA and CDR2 as YSLEER. This CDR3 spans 16 amino acids. Trimming took 3 bases from V and 0 from J, leaving 14 bases between them. The CDR3 DNA follows: TGCGCCAGCAGCCACCTGACGGGACGGATGAACACTGAAGCTTTCTTT. As protein: CASSHLTGRMNTEAFF.

The chain joins TRBV7-9 to TRBJ1-2; D perhaps matches TRBD1 (6 bases). Per the germline V gene, CDR1 is SEHNR and CDR2 is FQNEAQ (reference sequence). Between the trimmed V and J ends, which lost 2 bases and 7 bases, there was a span of 14 bases. This CDR3 is 14 amino acids long. CDR3 DNA: TGTGCCAGCAGCTTAAACAGGGTTACGAGTGGCTACACCTTC. It codes for CASSLNRVTSGYTF.

The chain links TRBV19 to TRBJ1-5, with 7 bases fitting TRBD1. Germline-derived CDR1 and CDR2 are LNHDA and SQIVND (reference sequence). The CDR3 is 17 residues long. With V trimmed by 3 bases and J by 0 bases, 8 bases remained unmatched. The CDR3 DNA reads TGTGCCAGTAGTATTATACCCGGACAGGTTAGCAATCAGCCCCAGCATTTT. As protein: CASSIIPGQVSNQPQHF.

As regards this clone: Other DNA sequences in this sample translate to the same CDR3. The CDR3 loop is CASSEQGWNQPQHF. The CDR3 coding sequence is TGTGCCAGCAGTGAACAGGGGTGGAATCAGCCCCAGCATTTT. The chain recombines TRBV2 with TRBJ1-5, with D possibly matching TRBD1 (6 bases). Per germline, CDR1 SNHLY and CDR2 FYNNEI. The V end lost 2 bases, the J end lost 4 bases, and 9 bases lay between the germline ends. The CDR3 covers 14 residues.

The rearrangement uses TRBV6-2 or TRBV6-3 and TRBJ2-3, with D unclear. Looked up from germline, CDR1 is MNHEY and CDR2 is SVGEGT. The V and J ends lost 6 bases and 5 bases respectively, with 15 bases between them. The CDR3 extends over 14 amino acids. CDR3 amino acids: CASSHSAAQDTQYF. CDR3 bases: TGTGCCAGCAGCCACTCGGCAGCTCAAGATACGCAGTATTTT.

The chain is built from TRBV19 and TRBJ2-7; D is possibly TRBD1 (5 bases). Germline V gives CDR1 LNHDA, CDR2 SQIVND (reference sequence). V lost 4 bases, J lost 4 bases, and 23 bases lay in between. CDR3 length equals 17 residues. In nucleotides, the CDR3 is TGTGCCAGTAGTACCCCCTCTAGGGGCCGAACCTCGTACGAGCAGTACTTC. Its translation is CASSTPSRGRTSYEQYF. The full variable domain, with the rest looked up from reference TRBV19 and TRBJ2-7, is DGGITQSPKYLFRKEGQNVTLSCEQNLNHDAMYWYRQDPGQGLRLIYYSQIVNDFQKGDIAEGYSVSREKKESFPLTVTSAQKNPTAFYLCASSTPSRGRTSYEQYFGPGTRLTVT.

CDR3 loop: CASSYSGTYEQYF. CDR3 DNA: TGTGCCAGCAGTTACTCTGGGACCTACGAGCAGTACTTC. The chain has TRBV6-2 or TRBV6-3 and TRBJ2-7; D remains ambiguous. Trimming cost V 0 bases and J 2 bases, with 5 bases left between them. Germline CDR1 reads MNHEY; CDR2 reads SVGEGT. The CDR3 has 13 residues.

V is TRBV12-3 or TRBV12-4 and J is TRBJ2-7, with D maybe TRBD2 (5 bases). The CDR3 is 13 residues long. The V gene lost 2 bases and the J gene lost 6 bases, with 11 bases spanning the gap. The CDR3 loop is CASSLFGVSEQYF. CDR3 sequence (DNA): TGTGCCAGCAGTTTATTCGGGGTTAGCGAGCAGTACTTC.

The chain combines TRBV5-1 with TRBJ2-2, with 7 bases aligning to TRBD1. Germline-derived CDR1 and CDR2 are SGHRS and YFSETQ. Trimming took 4 bases from V and 2 from J; bases not matched to a gene: 5. The CDR3 spans 15 residues. DNA of the CDR3: TGCGCCAGCAGCCCGGACAGGTCTAACACCGGGGAGCTGTTTTTT. As protein: CASSPDRSNTGELFF.

This clone has a single count. This chain uses TRBV4-1 with TRBJ2-7, with a tentative D call TRBD2 (5 bases). The CDR3 is made up of 15 amino acids. The V gene's germline CDR1 is MGHRA and CDR2 YSYEKL. V dropped 0 bases and J dropped 2 bases, with 11 bases sitting between them. The CDR3 loop is CASSQDGSTPYEQYF. Here the CDR3 DNA reads TGCGCCAGCAGCCAAGATGGGAGTACCCCCTACGAGCAGTACTTC.

This clone was seen a handful of times. CDR3 residues: CASSLRPEYNSPLHF. In DNA form, the CDR3 reads TGCGCCAGCAGCTTAAGACCGGAATATAATTCACCCCTCCACTTT. The chain combines TRBV5-1 with TRBJ1-6; unclear D gene. Trimming pared 2 bases from V and 4 bases from J, leaving 10 bases between. CDR3 size: 15 residues. Germline CDR1 reads SGHRS; CDR2 reads YFSETQ.

The chain joins TRBV20-1 to TRBJ2-5; unclear D gene. Germline values: CDR1 DFQATT, CDR2 SNEGSKA (reference sequence). CDR3 length: 11 residues. With 5 bases removed from V and 7 bases from J, the gap between germline ends came to 11 bases. The CDR3 spells CSALSGRTQYF. In DNA form, the CDR3 reads TGCAGTGCTCTATCGGGCAGGACCCAGTACTTC.

The chain uses TRBV30 and TRBJ1-2, with a possible D match to TRBD1 (6 bases). The CDR3 has 12 residues. Trimming stripped 8 bases from V and 1 base from J, with 11 bases between. Looked up from germline, CDR1 is GTSNPN and CDR2 is SVGIG (reference sequence). DNA of the CDR3: TGTGCCAAAAGGGGGAGTAACTATGGCTACACCTTC. The encoded protein is CAKRGSNYGYTF.

On this clone itself: Other DNA sequences within the sample encode an identical CDR3. The rearrangement links TRBV7-3 to TRBJ2-6, with 8 bases aligning to TRBD1. CDR3 length: 15 residues. V shed 5 bases and J 2 bases; nucleotides not matched to a gene: 2. CDR1 and CDR2 from the germline V gene are SGHTA and FQGTGA. The CDR3 DNA reads as TGTGCCAGCAGCAGACAGGGGACTGGGGCCAACGTCCTGACTTTC. Translation gives CASSRQGTGANVLTF.

The chain is built from TRBV19 and TRBJ1-4; D unresolved. The CDR3 runs 15 residues. CDR1 is LNHDA, CDR2 SQIVND, per germline (reference sequence). Between the trimmed V and J ends, which lost 6 bases and 4 bases, there was a span of 15 bases. Here the CDR3 reads CASSPTGEYNEKLFF. CDR3 coding DNA: TGTGCCAGTAGCCCTACGGGAGAGTATAATGAAAAACTGTTTTTT.